A single sample is the source of the 20 T cell receptor beta chains below, sequenced in a study of cytomegalovirus exposure and HLA in healthy donors. Only in-frame clones appear in the TCRdb table, and some are missing; sequencing was by immunoSEQ multiplex PCR. Counted here are more than 95,000 clones, about 90% occurring once; the ten biggest clones make up 1.5% to 2%. Sequencing used PBMCs. These receptors came from a woman aged 18-29 years in good health and CMV-seronegative.

This chain joins TRBV5-4 and TRBJ2-3; TRBD2 agrees at 10 bases. Trimming cost V 0 bases and J 4 bases; bases outside gene matches: 8. Germline V CDR1 and CDR2: SGHNT, YYREEE (reference sequence). This CDR3 spans 17 amino acids. DNA of the CDR3: TGTGCCAGCAGCTTGGGCGGAGCGGGGGGGCTTGCAGATACGCAGTATTTT. Translation gives CASSLGGAGGLADTQYF.

V usage is TRBV19 and J usage is TRBJ1-2, with 8 bases lining up with TRBD1. Trimming at V came to 7 bases and at J to 5 bases, leaving 6 bases not matched to a gene. The CDR3 is 13 residues long. Per germline, CDR1 LNHDA and CDR2 SQIVND (reference sequence). CDR3 region: CASTKGTGYGYTF. CDR3 in DNA: TGTGCCAGTACTAAAGGGACAGGTTATGGCTACACCTTC.

DNA of the CDR3: TGTGCCTGGTCAAGCGGGATAATCACCGGGGAGCTGTTTTTT. It codes for CAWSSGIITGELFF. The chain combines TRBV30 with TRBJ2-2; 7 bases agree with TRBD2. This CDR3 contains 14 residues. From germline, CDR1 is GTSNPN and CDR2 SVGIG (reference sequence). Trimming at V came to 5 bases and at J to 4 bases, leaving 7 bases not matched to a gene.

J is TRBJ2-7 and V is TRBV11-3; 7 bases are a match to TRBD1. The CDR3 runs 15 residues. Germline CDR1 reads SGHNT; CDR2 reads YENEEA. V trimming: 5 bases; J trimming: 3 bases; junction bases outside the gene matches: 10. In DNA, the CDR3 is TGTGCCAGCAGCCCCAAGACAGGGTTCATCTACGAGCAGTACTTC. Its translation is CASSPKTGFIYEQYF. Variable domain in full (rest from reference TRBV11-3 and TRBJ2-7): EAGVVQSPRYKIIEKKQPVAFWCNPISGHNTLYWYLQNLGQGPELLIRYENEEAVDDSQLPKDRFSAERLKGVDSTLKIQPAELGDSAVYLCASSPKTGFIYEQYFGPGTRLTVT.

J is TRBJ2-7 and V is TRBV27; a weak D match, TRBD1 (6 bases). Trimming left V 10 bases short and J 2 bases short, with 21 bases between. This CDR3 is built from 15 residues. The germline V gene has CDR1 MNHEY and CDR2 SMNVEV (reference sequence). DNA for the CDR3: TGTGCCACCCGAATTTACAAGGGGGTTGCCTACGAGCAGTACTTC. It codes for CATRIYKGVAYEQYF.

The CDR3 coding sequence is TGTGCCAGCCGAACAGGGAAGGGGACTGAAGCTTTCTTT. Protein sequence: CASRTGKGTEAFF. The chain has TRBV6-5 and TRBJ1-1; the D gene is possibly TRBD1 (6 bases). Between the trimmed V and J ends, which lost 8 bases and 5 bases, there was a span of 15 bases. This CDR3 comprises 13 residues. In germline, CDR1 is MNHEY, CDR2 SVGAGI.

The chain couples TRBV6-1 to TRBJ2-7; 8 nucleotides agree with TRBD1. Per germline, CDR1 MNHNS and CDR2 SASEGT. This CDR3 comprises 15 residues. V lost 4 bases, J lost 0 bases, and 5 bases stayed unmatched. CDR3 protein: CASSGTGQGSYEQYF. CDR3 DNA sequence: TGTGCCAGCAGTGGGACAGGGCAAGGCTCCTACGAGCAGTACTTC.

This clone was recorded a few times. The chain combines TRBV7-3 with TRBJ2-2; D is possibly TRBD2 (5 bases). The CDR3 has 14 amino acids. CDR1 and CDR2 (germline): SGHTA, FQGTGA. Trimming removed 5 bases at V and 6 bases at J, with 13 bases between. The CDR3 coding sequence is TGTGCCAGCAGCCTTAGAGGGTTACCCGGGGAGCTGTTTTTT. Its translation is CASSLRGLPGELFF. Combining the CDR3 with reference TRBV7-3 and TRBJ2-2 gives the whole variable domain GAGVSQTPSNKVTEKGKYVELRCDPISGHTALYWYRQSLGQGPEFLIYFQGTGAADDSGLPNDRFFAVRPEGSVSTLKIQRTERGDSAVYLCASSLRGLPGELFFGEGSRLTVL.

The chain carries TRBV5-1 and TRBJ2-7; TRBD2 agrees at 9 bases. Germline V gene sequence: CDR1 SGHRS, CDR2 YFSETQ. The V and J ends lost 4 bases and 2 bases, in that order; junction bases with no gene match: 7. The CDR3 is made up of 15 amino acids. CDR3 in DNA: TGCGCCAGCAGCGAAGGTAGCGGGGGCCCCTACGAGCAGTACTTC. Translated: CASSEGSGGPYEQYF.

The gene calls are TRBV28 and TRBJ1-2, with D maybe TRBD1 (5 bases). The CDR3 covers 15 residues. Germline-derived CDR1 and CDR2 are MDHEN and SYDVKM. Trimming removed 6 bases at V and 2 bases at J, with 16 bases between. In DNA, the CDR3 is TGTGCCAGCAGACCAGTCTCGCAGGGCAACTATGGCTACACCTTC. This sequence encodes CASRPVSQGNYGYTF.

This clone appeared a few times. The same CDR3 arises from other DNA sequences in this sample as well. CDR3 residues: CASRGDRGNQPQHF. The CDR3 DNA sequence: TGTGCCAGCAGGGGTGACAGGGGCAATCAGCCCCAGCATTTT. The chain couples TRBV2 to TRBJ1-5, with TRBD1 identical over 7 bases. The V segment lost 6 bases and the J segment 2 bases; nucleotides outside the gene matches: 4. The germline CDR1 and CDR2 sequences are SNHLY and FYNNEI. This CDR3 comprises 14 residues.

The V call is TRBV28, the J call TRBJ1-5, with D possibly matching TRBD1 (6 bases). Per the germline V gene, CDR1 is MDHEN and CDR2 is SYDVKM. Between the trimmed V and J ends, which lost 8 bases and 4 bases, there was a span of 30 bases. This CDR3 spans 19 amino acids. The CDR3 DNA reads as TGTGCCAGCGGAGAAGTTAATCCTTCCCAGGGGAGGGAGAATCAGCCCCAGCATTTT. Encoded protein: CASGEVNPSQGRENQPQHF.

In its sample, this clone was seen once. This chain joins TRBV10-1 and TRBJ2-1; weak D call: TRBD2 (7 bases). From germline, CDR1 is WNHNN and CDR2 SYGVQD (reference sequence). V was shortened by 0 bases and J by 10 bases, with 13 bases between the two germline ends. This CDR3 is built from 14 residues. The CDR3 nucleotides are TGCGCCAGCAGTGAGTCGTGGGAGGGGGACGAGCAGTTCTTC. It yields the protein CASSESWEGDEQFF.

The chain has TRBV5-1 and TRBJ1-5, with D perhaps TRBD1 (5 bases). Trimming removed 0 bases from V and 6 bases from J, with 7 bases in between. Germline CDR1 SGHRS, CDR2 YFSETQ. This CDR3 is 13 amino acids long. The chain's CDR3 is CASSLAGGQPQHF. In DNA form, the CDR3 reads TGCGCCAGCAGCTTGGCCGGGGGTCAGCCCCAGCATTTT.

This chain uses TRBV12-2 with TRBJ1-5; TRBD1 is taken as the D call from the table, unchecked against the DNA. TRBV12-2 is termed a pseudogene. This CDR3 spans 19 amino acids. The CDR3 DNA reads TGTGCAAGTCGCTTAGTGGAAGGGGCGGGACAGAGACTCAATCAGCCCCAGCATTTT. It translates to CASRLVEGAGQRLNQPQHF.

This chain uses TRBV5-6 with TRBJ1-1; D not certain. The CDR3 has 15 amino acids. From germline, CDR1 is SGHDT and CDR2 YYEEEE. V gave up 2 bases and J gave up 0 bases, with 11 bases separating them. CDR3 coding DNA: TGTGCCAGCAGCTTCAAAATTAGAATGAACACTGAAGCTTTCTTT. It codes for CASSFKIRMNTEAFF.

The chain is built from TRBV19 and TRBJ1-2; 7 bases are a match to TRBD1. Germline values: CDR1 LNHDA, CDR2 SQIVND (reference sequence). CDR3 length: 13 residues. V lost 4 bases to trimming and J lost 2 bases; unmatched junction nucleotides: 1. CDR3 nucleotides: TGTGCCAGTAGTAAGGGACAGAACTATGGCTACACCTTC. It yields the protein CASSKGQNYGYTF.

V gene TRBV28 combines with J gene TRBJ1-2; no reliable D call. Germline V CDR1 and CDR2: MDHEN, SYDVKM. V lost 6 bases to trimming and J lost 4 bases, with 6 bases between them. This CDR3 has 11 residues. CDR3: CASSLSYGYTF. The CDR3, as DNA: TGTGCCAGCAGCCTCAGCTATGGCTACACCTTC.

This clone was counted once. V gene TRBV2 combines with J gene TRBJ2-3, with 10 bases identical to TRBD2. With 5 bases clipped from V and 1 base from J, the junction kept 3 bases outside the gene matches. Germline V gives CDR1 SNHLY, CDR2 FYNNEI. The CDR3 covers 15 residues. CDR3 loop: CASSPGTSGTDTQYF. CDR3 DNA sequence: TGTGCCAGCAGTCCCGGGACTAGCGGCACAGATACGCAGTATTTT.

The V call is TRBV6-5, the J call TRBJ2-3; TRBD2 aligns across 9 bases. Germline V gene sequence: CDR1 MNHEY, CDR2 SVGAGI. This CDR3 region has 14 residues. Unmatched junction bases numbered 1, after V lost 4 bases and J lost 2 bases. CDR3: CASSSSGNTDTQYF. The CDR3 nucleotides read TGTGCCAGCAGTTCTAGCGGGAACACAGATACGCAGTATTTT.